This T cell receptor (beta chain) was captured by sequencing in a study of blood T cell repertoires in COVID-19. Across the whole study: Sample material is recorded as cDNA or gDNA derived from T cells, B-cell-depleted T cells, or PBMCs.

Data came from immunoSEQ multiplex PCR; TCRdb stores just in-frame clones and leaves some out. This table has about 140,000 clones, about 76% appearing once. Deletions cut 0 bases from V and 7 bases from J, with 8 bases between. Germline CDR1 reads SGHRS; CDR2 reads YFSETQ. The CDR3 runs to 13 residues. The V gene is TRBV5-1, the J gene TRBJ2-4; D gene unclear. Input material: peripheral blood. The clonotype was recovered from a woman aged 55-75 years with active or convalescent COVID-19. The CDR3 sequence: CASSLAPRNIQYF. The DNA of the CDR3 is TGCGCCAGCAGCTTGGCCCCCCGGAACATTCAGTACTTC.